This T cell receptor (beta chain) was sequenced for a study of post-analysis software for immune sequencing data (dated by TCRdb to 2014 to 2015). About the study as a whole: Recorded disease courses included relapsing-remitting, secondary progressive and progressive-relapsing multiple sclerosis, with some patients lacking subtype annotation. The patient repertoires were compared against 11 previously published healthy control repertoires obtained from donors aged 6 to 25 years. A subset of samples was prepared in parallel using single-end sample barcoding, then pooled and co-amplified after Illumina adapter ligation.

The table lists this clonotype with a few counts. Its antigen is still unknown. The sample holds no much larger clone one base away, and base qualities are not on file. TCR beta repertoires were profiled from peripheral blood of about a dozen young patients with multiple sclerosis to demonstrate the VDJtools post-analysis software. The multiple sclerosis patients were children and adolescents ranging in age from about 6 to 16 years. Library prep was done by PCR. Data came from an Illumina HiSeq 2500. To reduce PCR and sequencing biases, unique molecular identifiers were built into the TCR beta cDNA libraries. Approximately 500,000 cDNA molecules were obtained per 1 to 10 million input T cells, so each molecule approximated one T cell. The patient libraries were prepared and sequenced using the same protocol as the earlier healthy control dataset. Within a given batch, samples were prepared together, multiplexed and sequenced on the same HiSeq lane. In the original analysis: MIGEC handled the raw barcoded reads, throwing out single-read molecular identifier groups before consensus assembly and CDR3 extraction. Clonotype tables were post-analysed with VDJtools, normalizing diversity by down-sampling all datasets to the smallest sample size. Repertoire overlap clustering matched CDR3 amino acid but not nucleotide sequences to correct batch-related cross-sample contamination. TCRdb redid the processing of the public reads, applying fastp at Q25 and MiXCR, and retained in-frame beta chains. All rows with the same CDR3 protein become a single entry with the most common DNA and genes. For this entry, the V and J calls and clone size follow TCRdb and not the study's own pipeline. The sample table holds more than 450,000 distinct CDR3 sequences, of which around 34% were seen once. The top ten clonotypes cover approximately 6% of the sample.

Summary of the overall study and its limitations: Compared with controls, multiple sclerosis patients had significantly lower normalized Chao1 diversity, a finding suggesting substantial peripheral T-cell clonal expansion. The control group was slightly older than the multiple sclerosis patient group. Direct clustering with F measure revealed strong co-clustering of samples prepared in the same batch, which led to a batch-effect correction.

This TCR derives from a girl under 18 with multiple sclerosis. Input material: blood.

The DNA is as follows: TGCAGCGTTGAGACAGGGGGCGGCACAGATACGCAGTATTTT. Its amino acids are CSVETGGGTDTQYF. The rearrangement combines TRBV29-1 with TRBJ2-3, and TRBD1 aligns with 10 junction nucleotides. CDR1 and CDR2, per the germline V gene, are SQVTM and ANQGSEA. For this chain, trimming is 3 bases at the V end and 1 base at the J end, and the number of junction bases without a gene match is 1. Measured from the cysteine to the phenylalanine, the CDR3 is 14 residues long. This entry keeps only the CDR3 DNA: 42 bases, framed from base 1.